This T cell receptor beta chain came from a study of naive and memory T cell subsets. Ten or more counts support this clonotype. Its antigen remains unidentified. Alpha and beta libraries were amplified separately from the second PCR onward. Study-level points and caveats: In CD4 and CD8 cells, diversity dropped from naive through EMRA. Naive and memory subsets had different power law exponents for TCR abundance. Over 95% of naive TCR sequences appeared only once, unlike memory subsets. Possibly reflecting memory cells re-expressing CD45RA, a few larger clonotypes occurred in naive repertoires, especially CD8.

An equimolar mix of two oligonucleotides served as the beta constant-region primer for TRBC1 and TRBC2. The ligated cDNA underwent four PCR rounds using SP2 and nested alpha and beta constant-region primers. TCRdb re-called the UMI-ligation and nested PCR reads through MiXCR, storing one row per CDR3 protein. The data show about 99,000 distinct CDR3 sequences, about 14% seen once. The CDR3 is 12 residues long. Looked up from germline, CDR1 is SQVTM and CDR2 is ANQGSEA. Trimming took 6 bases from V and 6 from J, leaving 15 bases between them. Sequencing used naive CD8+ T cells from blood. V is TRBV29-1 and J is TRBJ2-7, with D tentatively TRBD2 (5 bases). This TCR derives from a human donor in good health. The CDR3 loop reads CSVHSEGSEQYF. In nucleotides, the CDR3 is TGCAGCGTACACTCCGAGGGTAGCGAGCAGTACTTC.